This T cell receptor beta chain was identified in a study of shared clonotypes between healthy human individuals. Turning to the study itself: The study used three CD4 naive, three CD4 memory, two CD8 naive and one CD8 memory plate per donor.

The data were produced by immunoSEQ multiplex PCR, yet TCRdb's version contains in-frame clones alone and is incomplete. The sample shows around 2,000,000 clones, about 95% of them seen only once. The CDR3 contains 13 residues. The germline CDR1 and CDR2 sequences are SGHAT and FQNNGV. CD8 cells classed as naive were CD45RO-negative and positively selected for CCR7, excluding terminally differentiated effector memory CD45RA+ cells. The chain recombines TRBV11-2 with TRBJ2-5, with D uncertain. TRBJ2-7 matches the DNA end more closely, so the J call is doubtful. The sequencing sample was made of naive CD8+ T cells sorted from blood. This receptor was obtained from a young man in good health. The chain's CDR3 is CASSFRVFYEQYF. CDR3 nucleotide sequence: TGTGCCAGCAGCTTTAGGGTTTTCTACGAGCAGTACTTC.